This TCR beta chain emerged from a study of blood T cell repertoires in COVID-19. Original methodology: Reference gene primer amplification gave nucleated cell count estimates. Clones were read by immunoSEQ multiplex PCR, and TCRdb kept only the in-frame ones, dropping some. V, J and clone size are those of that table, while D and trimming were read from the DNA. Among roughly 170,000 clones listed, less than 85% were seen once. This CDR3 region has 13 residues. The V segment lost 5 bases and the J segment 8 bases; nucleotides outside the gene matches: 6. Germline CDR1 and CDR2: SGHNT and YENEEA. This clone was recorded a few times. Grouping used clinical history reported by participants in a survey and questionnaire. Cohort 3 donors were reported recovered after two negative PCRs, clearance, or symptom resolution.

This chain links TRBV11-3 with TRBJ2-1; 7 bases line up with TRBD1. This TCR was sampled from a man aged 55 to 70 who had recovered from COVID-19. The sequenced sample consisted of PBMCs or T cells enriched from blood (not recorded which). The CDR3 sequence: CASSPGQFHEQFF. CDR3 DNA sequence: TGTGCCAGCAGCCCGGGACAGTTTCATGAGCAGTTCTTC.